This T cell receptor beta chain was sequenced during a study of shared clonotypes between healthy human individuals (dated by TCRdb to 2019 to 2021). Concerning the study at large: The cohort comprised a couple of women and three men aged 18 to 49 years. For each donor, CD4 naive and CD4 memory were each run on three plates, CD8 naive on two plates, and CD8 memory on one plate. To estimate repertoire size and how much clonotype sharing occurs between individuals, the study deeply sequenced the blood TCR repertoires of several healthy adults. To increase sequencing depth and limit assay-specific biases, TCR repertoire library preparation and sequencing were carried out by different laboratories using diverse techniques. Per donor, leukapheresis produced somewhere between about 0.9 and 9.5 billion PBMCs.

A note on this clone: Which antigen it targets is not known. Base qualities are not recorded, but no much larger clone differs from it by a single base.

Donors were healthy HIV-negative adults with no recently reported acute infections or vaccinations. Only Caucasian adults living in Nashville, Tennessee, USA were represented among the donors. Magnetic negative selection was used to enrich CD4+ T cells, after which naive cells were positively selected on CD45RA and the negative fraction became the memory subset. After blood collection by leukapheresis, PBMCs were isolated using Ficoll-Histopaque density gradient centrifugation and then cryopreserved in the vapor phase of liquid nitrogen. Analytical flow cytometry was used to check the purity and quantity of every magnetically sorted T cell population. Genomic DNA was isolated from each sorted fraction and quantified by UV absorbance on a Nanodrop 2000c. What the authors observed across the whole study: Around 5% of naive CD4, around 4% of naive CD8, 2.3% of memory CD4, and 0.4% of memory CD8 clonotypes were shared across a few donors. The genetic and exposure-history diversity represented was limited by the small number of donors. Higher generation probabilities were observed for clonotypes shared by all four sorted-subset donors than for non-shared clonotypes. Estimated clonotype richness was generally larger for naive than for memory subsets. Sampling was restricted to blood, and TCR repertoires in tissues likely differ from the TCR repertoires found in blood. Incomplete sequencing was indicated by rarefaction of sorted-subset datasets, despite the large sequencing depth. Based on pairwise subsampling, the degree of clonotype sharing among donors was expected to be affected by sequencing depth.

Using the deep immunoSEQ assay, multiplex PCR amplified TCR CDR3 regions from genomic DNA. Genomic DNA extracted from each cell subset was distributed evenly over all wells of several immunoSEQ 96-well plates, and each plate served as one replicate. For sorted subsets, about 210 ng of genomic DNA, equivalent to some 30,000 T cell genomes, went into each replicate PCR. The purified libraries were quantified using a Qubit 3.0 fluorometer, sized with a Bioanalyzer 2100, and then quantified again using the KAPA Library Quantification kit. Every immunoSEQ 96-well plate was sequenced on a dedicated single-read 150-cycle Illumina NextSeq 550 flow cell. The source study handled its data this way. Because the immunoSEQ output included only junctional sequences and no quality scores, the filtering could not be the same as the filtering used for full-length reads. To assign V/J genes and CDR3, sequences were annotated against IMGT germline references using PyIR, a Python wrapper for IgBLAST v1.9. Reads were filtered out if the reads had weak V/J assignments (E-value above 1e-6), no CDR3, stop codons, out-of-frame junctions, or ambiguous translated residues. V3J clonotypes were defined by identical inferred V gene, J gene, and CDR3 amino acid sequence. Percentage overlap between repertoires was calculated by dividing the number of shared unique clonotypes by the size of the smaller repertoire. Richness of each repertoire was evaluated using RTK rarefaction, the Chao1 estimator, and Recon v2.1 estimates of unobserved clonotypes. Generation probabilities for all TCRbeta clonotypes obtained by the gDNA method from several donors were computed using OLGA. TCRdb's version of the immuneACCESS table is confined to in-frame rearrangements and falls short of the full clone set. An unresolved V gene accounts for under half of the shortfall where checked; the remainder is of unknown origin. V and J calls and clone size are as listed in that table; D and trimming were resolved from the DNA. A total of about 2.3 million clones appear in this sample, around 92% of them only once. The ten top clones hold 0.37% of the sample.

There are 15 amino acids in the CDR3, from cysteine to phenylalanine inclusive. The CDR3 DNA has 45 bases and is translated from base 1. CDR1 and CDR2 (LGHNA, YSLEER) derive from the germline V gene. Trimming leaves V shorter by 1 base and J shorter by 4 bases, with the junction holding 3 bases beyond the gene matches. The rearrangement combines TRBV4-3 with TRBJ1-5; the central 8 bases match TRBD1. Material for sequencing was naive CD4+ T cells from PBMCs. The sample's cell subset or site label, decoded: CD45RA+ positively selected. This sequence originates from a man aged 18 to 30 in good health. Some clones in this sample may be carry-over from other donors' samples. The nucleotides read TGCGCCAGCAGCCAAGGGACAGGGTTAAATCAGCCCCAGCATTTT. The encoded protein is CASSQGTGLNQPQHF.